Following are 5 T cell receptor beta chains from one sample sequenced in a study of glioma-infiltrating T cells after dendritic cell vaccination. Generated by immunoSEQ multiplex PCR, the TCRdb table keeps only in-frame clones and is missing some. Among tens of thousands of clones listed, roughly four fifths were seen once. Time point meaning: after dendritic cell vaccination, including at tumor progression/relapse. The sample consisted of blood, taken after dendritic cell vaccination. The receptors shown here come from a human donor with glioblastoma.

The chain is built from TRBV18 and TRBJ1-1; 11 bases match TRBD1. Germline values: CDR1 KGHSH, CDR2 LQKENI. J gave up 4 bases and V 3 bases, and 19 bases lay outside the gene matches. CDR3 length: 20 residues. The CDR3 sequence is CASSPTRPGTGGRLGTEAFF. In DNA form, the CDR3 reads TGTGCCAGCTCACCCACCCGTCCCGGGACAGGGGGAAGATTGGGCACTGAAGCTTTCTTT.

The chain recombines TRBV27 with TRBJ2-5; 8 bases match TRBD1. The CDR3 has 14 amino acids. The ends lost 3 bases at V and 5 bases at J; junction bases unmatched: 5. The V gene's germline CDR1 is MNHEY and CDR2 SMNVEV (reference sequence). The DNA of the CDR3 is TGTGCCAGCAGTTTCAGGGGACAGGACGAGACCCAGTACTTC. Its protein product is CASSFRGQDETQYF.

This clone has only one observation. The chain is built from TRBV7-2 and TRBJ1-6; D perhaps matches TRBD1 (5 bases). Germline V gene data show CDR1 as SGHTA and CDR2 as FQGNSA. The CDR3 has 15 amino acids. Trimming pared 2 bases from V and 7 bases from J, leaving 12 bases between. In DNA form, the CDR3 reads TGTGCCAGCAGCTTATCGACAGCGGGGAATTCACCCCTCCACTTT. It translates to CASSLSTAGNSPLHF.

The rearrangement uses TRBV7-2 and TRBJ2-5; D might be TRBD2 (6 bases). V lost 3 bases to trimming and J lost 4 bases, with 15 bases between them. The germline V gene has CDR1 SGHTA and CDR2 FQGNSA. This CDR3 has 15 amino acids. The CDR3, as DNA: TGTGCCAGCAGCTTCCAGGCGGGGATGCGAGAGACCCAGTACTTC. Its translation is CASSFQAGMRETQYF.

This clone showed up just a few times. V gene TRBV15 combines with J gene TRBJ2-6; TRBD2 might be the D (5 bases). Deletions cut 1 base from V and 0 bases from J, with 7 bases between. In germline, CDR1 is LNHNV, CDR2 YYDKDF (reference sequence). The CDR3 totals 16 residues. The CDR3 nucleotides read TGTGCCACCAGCAGAGGGACTTACTCTGGGGCCAACGTCCTGACTTTC. It specifies CATSRGTYSGANVLTF.